This T cell receptor (beta chain) was sequenced in a study of blood T cell repertoires in COVID-19. Study in general: Sites across the United States, Italy and Spain contributed samples from acute and convalescent COVID-19. The analysed material was cDNA or gDNA that came from T cells, B-cell-depleted T cells, or PBMCs.

Authors' analysis steps: Estimation of nucleated cell counts relied on the amplification of reference gene primers. Repertoires were generated with immunoSEQ multiplex PCR, while TCRdb's copy carries only in-frame clones and drops some. From that table come the V and J calls and clone size; the DNA was used to work out D and trimming. This table has tens of thousands of clones, more than 85% appearing once. The origin of this receptor is a human donor with active COVID-19. The donor label of this sample is uncertain. The sequenced material came from peripheral blood.

CDR3 nucleotide sequence: TGCGCCAGCAGCCAAGATTGGAGTTTGAACACTGAAGCTTTCTTT. It translates to CASSQDWSLNTEAFF. This chain links TRBV4-3 with TRBJ1-1; D gene ambiguous. V was clipped by 0 bases and J by 0 bases, with 8 bases between them. Germline lookup yields CDR1 LGHNA and CDR2 YSLEER. The CDR3 consists of 15 residues.